Listed below are T cell receptor beta chains from one sample, sequenced in a study of shared clonotypes between healthy human individuals. TCRdb's table, derived via immunoSEQ multiplex PCR, lists solely in-frame clones and lacks some. The profile shows around 1,900,000 clones, 90% to 95% of them singletons. Sequencing was performed on naive CD8+ T cells from PBMCs. These TCRs come from a man aged 18 to 29 in good health. Some clones in this sample may be carry-over from other donors' samples. Both conserved end residues are part of each CDR3. Fields, in order: V gene, J gene, clone size, D gene, CDR3 length, CDR3 protein, CDR3 DNA. A D gene is named only where the DNA matches it firmly. Rows may omit the clone size; those that give it use once, few, many or a size class.

>TRBV7-8|TRBJ2-3|NA|NA|17
CASSFLIASTSTDTQYF
TGTGCCAGCAGCTTCCTCATAGCGTCAACTAGCACAGATACGCAGTATTTT
>TRBV5-1|TRBJ2-7|NA|NA|13
CASSYRTDSEQYF
TGCGCCAGCAGCTACCGGACAGATAGCGAGCAGTACTTC
>TRBV7-9|TRBJ1-2|once|NA|13
CASSLGQIYGYTF
TGTGCCAGCAGCTTAGGGCAGATCTATGGCTACACCTTC
>TRBV18|TRBJ2-7|NA|TRBD2|11
CASSPGGEQYF
TGTGCCAGCTCACCGGGGGGGGAGCAGTACTTC
>TRBV5-6|TRBJ2-7|NA|NA|13
CASSFGPSREQYF
TGTGCCAGCAGCTTCGGGCCATCGAGGGAGCAGTACTTC
>TRBV7-6|TRBJ2-7|NA|TRBD2|16
CASSLGLAGGSYEQYF
TGTGCCAGCAGCCTCGGACTAGCGGGGGGTTCCTACGAGCAGTACTTC
>TRBV28|TRBJ2-7|NA|TRBD2|17
CASSPGVAGTFSYEQYF
TGTGCCAGCAGTCCAGGGGTAGCGGGGACCTTCTCCTACGAGCAGTACTTC
>TRBV9|TRBJ2-5|NA|NA|14
CASNDRGLQETQYF
TGTGCCAGCAACGACCGGGGACTCCAAGAGACCCAGTACTTC
>TRBV19|TRBJ2-7|NA|NA|15
CASSIGVGRTYEQYF
TGTGCCAGTAGTATCGGAGTGGGACGGACCTACGAGCAGTACTTC
>TRBV5-1|TRBJ2-6|once|NA|13
CASTASGANVLTF
TGCGCCAGCACGGCCTCTGGGGCCAACGTCCTGACTTTC
>TRBV9|TRBJ2-1|NA|TRBD1|15
CASSSGTGFYNEQFF
TGTGCCAGCAGCTCGGGGACAGGGTTCTACAATGAGCAGTTCTTC
>TRBV27|TRBJ2-7|NA|NA|13
CASSFGSTYEQYF
TGTGCCAGCAGTTTCGGCAGCACCTACGAGCAGTACTTC
>TRBV27|TRBJ1-1|once|NA|13
CASGWGLSTEAFF
TGTGCCAGCGGCTGGGGGCTAAGCACTGAAGCTTTCTTT
>TRBV2|TRBJ2-1|NA|TRBD1|15
CASRPGTGFYNEQFF
TGTGCCAGCCGACCCGGGACAGGGTTCTACAATGAGCAGTTCTTC
>TRBV11-3|TRBJ2-5|NA|TRBD2|15
CASSPRGSGKETQYF
TGTGCCAGCAGCCCGCGCGGGAGCGGGAAAGAGACCCAGTACTTC
>TRBV6-5|TRBJ1-5|NA|TRBD1|14
CASSNRGGNQPQHF
TGTGCCAGCAGCAACAGGGGAGGGAATCAGCCCCAGCATTTT